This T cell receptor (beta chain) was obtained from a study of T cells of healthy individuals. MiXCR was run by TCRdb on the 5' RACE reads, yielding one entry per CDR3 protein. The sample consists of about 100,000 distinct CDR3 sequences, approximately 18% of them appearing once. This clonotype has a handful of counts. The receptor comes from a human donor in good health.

The CDR3 DNA reads as TGTGCCAGCAGCCAGGGGACGGGAAACACCATATATTTT. Translated, it gives CASSQGTGNTIYF. The rearrangement joins TRBV6-5 to TRBJ1-3; D is possibly TRBD1 (6 bases). Germline CDR1 is MNHEY and CDR2 is SVGAGI. CDR3 length equals 13 residues. V lost 6 bases and J lost 4, with 10 bases in between.